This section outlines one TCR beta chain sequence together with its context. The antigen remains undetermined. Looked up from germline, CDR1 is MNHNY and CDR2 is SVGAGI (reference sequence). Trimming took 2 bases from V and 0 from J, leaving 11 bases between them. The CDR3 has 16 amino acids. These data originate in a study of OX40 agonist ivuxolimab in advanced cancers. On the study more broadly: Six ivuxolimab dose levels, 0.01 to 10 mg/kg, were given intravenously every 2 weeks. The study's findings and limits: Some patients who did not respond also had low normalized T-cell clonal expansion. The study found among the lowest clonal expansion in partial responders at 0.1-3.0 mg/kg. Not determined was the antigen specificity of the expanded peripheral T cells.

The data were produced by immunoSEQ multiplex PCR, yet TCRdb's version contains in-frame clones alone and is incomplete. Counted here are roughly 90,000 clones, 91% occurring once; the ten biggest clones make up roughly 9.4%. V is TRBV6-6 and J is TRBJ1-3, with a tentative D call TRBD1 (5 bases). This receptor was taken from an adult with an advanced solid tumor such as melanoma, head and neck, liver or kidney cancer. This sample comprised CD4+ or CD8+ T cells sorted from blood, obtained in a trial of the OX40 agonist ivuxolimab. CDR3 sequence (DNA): TGTGCCAGCAGTTACGACAGTTATGACTCTGGAAACACCATATATTTT. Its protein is CASSYDSYDSGNTIYF.